This T cell receptor beta chain was identified in a study of T cells in Graves' hyperthyroidism and ophthalmopathy. Study as a whole: Once the initial diagnosis was made, peripheral blood was obtained before any treatment.

TCR beta CDR3 sequences were amplified from RNA transcripts. Primed by the HTBI set, a first-round RT-PCR was run on the TCR CDR3. Using its own MiXCR run on the multiplex PCR reads, TCRdb lists one record per CDR3 protein. The sample includes around 690,000 distinct CDR3 sequences, roughly 17% seen only once; the top ten take about 16%. Those patients with uncontrolled infection, other autoimmune disease, pregnancy or lactation were excluded. Trimming removed 2 bases at V and 0 bases at J, with 12 bases between. CDR3 length: 16 residues. Per germline, CDR1 LNHDA and CDR2 SQIVND (reference sequence). This clonotype showed up many times.

The receptor was isolated from a man aged 50-59 years with Graves' hyperthyroidism. Specimen: blood. This rearrangement joins TRBV19 to TRBJ2-3; perhaps TRBD1 as D (6 bases). CDR3 residues: CASSIRGTTSTDTQYF. The CDR3 nucleotides read TGTGCCAGTAGTATACGAGGGACAACTAGCACAGATACGCAGTATTTT. The whole variable domain, filled in from reference TRBV19 and TRBJ2-3, reads DGGITQSPKYLFRKEGQNVTLSCEQNLNHDAMYWYRQDPGQGLRLIYYSQIVNDFQKGDIAEGYSVSREKKESFPLTVTSAQKNPTAFYLCASSIRGTTSTDTQYFGPGTRLTVL.